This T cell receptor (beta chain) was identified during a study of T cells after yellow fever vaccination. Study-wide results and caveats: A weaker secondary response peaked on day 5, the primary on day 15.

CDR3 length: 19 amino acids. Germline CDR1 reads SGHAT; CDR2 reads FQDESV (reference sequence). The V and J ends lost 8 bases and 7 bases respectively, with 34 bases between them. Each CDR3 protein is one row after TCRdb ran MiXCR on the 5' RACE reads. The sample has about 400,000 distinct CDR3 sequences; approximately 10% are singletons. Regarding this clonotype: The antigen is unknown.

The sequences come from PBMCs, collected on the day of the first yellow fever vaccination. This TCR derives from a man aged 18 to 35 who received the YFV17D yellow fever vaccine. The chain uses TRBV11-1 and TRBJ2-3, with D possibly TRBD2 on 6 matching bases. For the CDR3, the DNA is TGTGCCAGCCCCCCTGGGATCTCCGGTTACGGGGGAGGCCTGTATACGCAGTATTTT. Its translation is CASPPGISGYGGGLYTQYF.